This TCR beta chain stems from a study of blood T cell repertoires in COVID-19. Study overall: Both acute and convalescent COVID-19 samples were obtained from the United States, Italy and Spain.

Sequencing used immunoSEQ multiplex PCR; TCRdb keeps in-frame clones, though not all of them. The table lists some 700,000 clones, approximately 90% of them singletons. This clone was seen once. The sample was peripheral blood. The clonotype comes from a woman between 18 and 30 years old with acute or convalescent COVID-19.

The CDR3 DNA sequence: TGTGCCAGTAGTATCAGGGGAGGGGTCACAGATACGCAGTATTTT. This codes for CASSIRGGVTDTQYF. This rearrangement joins TRBV19 to TRBJ2-3, with D perhaps TRBD2 (7 bases). Germline V gene sequence: CDR1 LNHDA, CDR2 SQIVND (reference sequence). Deletions cut 3 bases from V and 2 bases from J, with 12 bases between. The CDR3 consists of 15 residues.